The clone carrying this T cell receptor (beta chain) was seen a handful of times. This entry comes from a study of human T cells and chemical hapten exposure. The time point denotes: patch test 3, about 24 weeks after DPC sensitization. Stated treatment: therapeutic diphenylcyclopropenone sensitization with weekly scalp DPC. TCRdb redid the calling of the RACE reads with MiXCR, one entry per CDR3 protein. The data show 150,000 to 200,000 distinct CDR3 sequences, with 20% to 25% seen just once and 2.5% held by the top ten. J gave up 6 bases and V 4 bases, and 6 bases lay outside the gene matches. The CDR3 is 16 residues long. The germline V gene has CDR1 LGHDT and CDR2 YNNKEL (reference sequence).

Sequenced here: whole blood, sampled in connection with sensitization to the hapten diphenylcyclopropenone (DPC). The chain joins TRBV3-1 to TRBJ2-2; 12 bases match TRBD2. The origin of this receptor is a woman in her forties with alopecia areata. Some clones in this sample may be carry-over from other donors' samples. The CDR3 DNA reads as TGTGCCAGCAGCCTCGGGACTAGCGGGCTCTCCGGGGAGCTGTTTTTT. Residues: CASSLGTSGLSGELFF.